Given below is one TCR beta chain in context. The antigen is undetermined. The ends were cut back, 4 bases at V and 0 bases at J, with 19 bases in the middle. The CDR3 is made up of 18 amino acids. CDR1 and CDR2 (germline): SGHDN, FVKESK. These data belong to a study of blood T cells in healthy people across ages. Overall study findings and caveats: Strong correlation linked observed beta diversity and percent naive T cells.

Then a second PCR, running about 7 to 11 cycles, was carried out with a sample-barcoded 5' primer and a J-beta primer mix. Each sample yielded at least 2.5 million CDR3-containing paired-end reads. From the 5' RACE reads, TCRdb called clonotypes with MiXCR, one entry per CDR3 protein. The sample lists around 1,500,000 distinct CDR3 sequences, approximately 28% occurring once. The sequence derives from a woman in her thirties in good health. The rearrangement joins TRBV14 to TRBJ1-3; D is ambiguous. The material sequenced was blood. CDR3 DNA sequence: TGTGCCAGCAGCCGAACCTTGGGCAGTGGCGTCTCTGGAAACACCATATATTTT. Its translation is CASSRTLGSGVSGNTIYF.